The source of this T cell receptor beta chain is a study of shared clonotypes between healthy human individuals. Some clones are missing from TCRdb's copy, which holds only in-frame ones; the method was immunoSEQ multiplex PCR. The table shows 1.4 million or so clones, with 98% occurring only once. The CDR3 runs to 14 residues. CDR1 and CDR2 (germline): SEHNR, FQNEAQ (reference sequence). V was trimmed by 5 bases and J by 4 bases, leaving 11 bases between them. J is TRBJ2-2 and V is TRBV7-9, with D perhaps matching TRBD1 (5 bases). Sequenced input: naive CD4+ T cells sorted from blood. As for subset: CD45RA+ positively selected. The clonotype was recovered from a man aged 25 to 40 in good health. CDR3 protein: CASSLSQGTGELFF. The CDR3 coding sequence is TGTGCCAGCAGCCTAAGCCAGGGCACCGGGGAGCTGTTTTTT.